These T cell receptor beta chains were read from a single sample in a study of response to subunit inactivated influenza vaccine. TCRdb passed the RT-PCR reads through MiXCR, listing each CDR3 protein once. Of about 180,000 distinct CDR3 sequences listed, 7.5% to 10% are singletons. Sample: non-naive T cells sorted from PBMCs, taken on the day of vaccination. These receptor sequences come from a man between 45 and 60 years old who received an inactivated influenza vaccine. The conserved cysteine and the conserved F or W are not part of the CDR3 here. A D gene is named only where the DNA matches it firmly.

>NA|TRBV19
ASSEQISSNQPQH
>TRBD2|TRBV10-2
ASSVRLAEVSYEQY
>NA|TRBV7-9
ASSPPEDTQY
>TRBD2|TRBV6-1
ASTKGSSGRASTGELF
>TRBD1|TRBV12-3/TRBV12-4
ASSQRTGGEQY
>TRBD1|TRBV5-1
ASSKGQDYEQY
>NA|TRBV7-9
ASSFDKSPLH
>NA|TRBV4-1
ASSQENEKLF
>NA|TRBV12-3/TRBV12-4
ASRWSGTLYNEQF
>NA|TRBV29-1
SVVASTDTQY
>TRBD2|TRBV5-4
ASSPPSGSTDTQY
>NA|TRBV29-1
SVSLRPGGYT
>TRBD1|TRBV3-1
ASSLRQGYTGELF
>NA|TRBV20-1
SAQLDPRIPQY
>NA|TRBV6-1
ASSEVGGGETQY
>TRBD1|TRBV5-1
ASSPGQGNHGYT
>TRBD1|TRBV30
AWGTGADQPQH
>TRBD1|TRBV20-1
SAIFSLATRGLGGYT
>NA|TRBV25-1
ASKQGNYGYT
>TRBD1|TRBV20-1
SAEGQMGTYEQY
>NA|TRBV30
AWSVRGFGLPGELF
>NA|TRBV11-2
ASSSEQGFAEQY